Shown below are 7 T cell receptor beta chains from a single sample sequenced in a study of T-cell memory formation after mild COVID-19. TCRdb itself ran the 5' RACE reads through MiXCR, one entry per CDR3 protein. The repertoire holds 50,000 to 70,000 distinct CDR3 sequences, with 12% as singletons. Specimen: PBMCs or a T cell subset sorted from them (not recorded which). Receptor source: a man aged 18-30 years who had mild COVID-19 (a few samples of this study predate the infection). Cell type and time point are not known.

This clonotype was observed a handful of times. This rearrangement joins TRBV5-6 to TRBJ1-4; tentative D call: TRBD1 (5 bases). V shed 1 base and J shed 8 bases, with 9 bases lying between them. Germline-derived CDR1 and CDR2 are SGHDT and YYEEEE. This CDR3 region has 13 residues. The CDR3 is CASSLRGTEKLFF. CDR3 in DNA: TGTGCCAGCAGCTTGAGGGGAACAGAAAAACTGTTTTTT.

To note about this clonotype: With a much larger clone just one base away, this may be a read error. The rearrangement links TRBV6-5 to TRBJ2-1, with 7 bases aligning to TRBD1. CDR3 length: 16 residues. Germline CDR1 and CDR2: MNHEY and SVGAGI. DNA for the CDR3: TGTGCCAGCAGTTCGACAGGGCCGAGCTCCTACCATGAGCAGTTCTTC. Translated, it gives CASSSTGPSSYHEQFF.

Only a few counts were recorded for this clonotype. The chain combines TRBV20-1 with TRBJ2-5, with 8 positions matching TRBD2. The ends lost 6 bases at V and 5 bases at J; junction bases unmatched: 14. Germline loops: CDR1 DFQATT, CDR2 SNEGSKA (reference sequence). The CDR3 runs 15 residues. CDR3 protein: CSALQSGTSWETQYF. The CDR3 region has the DNA TGCAGTGCCCTTCAGTCGGGGACTAGTTGGGAGACCCAGTACTTC.

In this sample, this clonotype turned up a few times. The chain is built from TRBV6-1 and TRBJ2-6; the D is unclear. Germline V lookup: CDR1 MNHNS, CDR2 SASEGT. This CDR3 is built from 15 residues. The ends were cut back, 6 bases at V and 4 bases at J, with 13 bases in the middle. CDR3 nucleotide sequence: TGTGCCAGCAGACCGGTAGTTTCGGGGGCCAACGTCCTGACTTTC. As protein: CASRPVVSGANVLTF.

This clonotype was observed a single time. One end of the junction does not line up with germline, which may come from a read error. The V call is TRBV13, the J call TRBJ2-2; 9 bases are a match to TRBD1. The CDR3 contains 15 residues. Germline values: CDR1 PRHDT, CDR2 FYEKMQ (reference sequence). The CDR3 DNA reads as TGTGCCAGCAGCATGGGACAGGGAGTCCCCGGGCAGCTGTTTTTT. This translates into CASSMGQGVPGQLFF.

This clonotype was detected a few times. V and J are TRBV5-1 and TRBJ1-2, with D tentatively TRBD1 (5 bases). The CDR3 sequence is 14 residues long. Per germline, CDR1 SGHRS and CDR2 YFSETQ. Trimming took off 4 bases at V and 2 bases at J, with 12 bases between the two ends. CDR3 in DNA: TGCGCCAGCAGCGCCGGGACGGTAAACTATGGCTACACCTTC. Its translation is CASSAGTVNYGYTF. The full variable domain, completed using reference TRBV5-1 and TRBJ1-2, is KAGVTQTPRYLIKTRGQQVTLSCSPISGHRSVSWYQQTPGQGLQFLFEYFSETQRNKGNFPGRFSGRQFSNSRSEMNVSTLELGDSALYLCASSAGTVNYGYTFGSGTRLTVV.

This clonotype came up a few times. The CDR3 spells CASSRTSENEQFF. In nucleotides, the CDR3 is TGTGCCAGCAGCCGGACTAGTGAGAATGAGCAGTTCTTC. The V and J genes are TRBV6-2 or TRBV6-3 and TRBJ2-1; 7 bases agree with TRBD2. Germline V gene sequence: CDR1 MNHEY, CDR2 SVGEGT. The ends lost 6 bases at V and 7 bases at J; junction bases unmatched: 6. This CDR3 comprises 13 residues.